This T cell receptor (beta chain) stems from a study of T cell responses to AZD1222 COVID-19 vaccine. Assay used: immunoSEQ multiplex PCR; TCRdb lists only in-frame clones, some missing. The data hold 25,000 to 35,000 clones, with about 77% observed a single time. This CDR3 comprises 13 residues. The V gene lost 5 bases and the J gene lost 5 bases, with 12 bases spanning the gap. Germline CDR1 is SGHTA and CDR2 is FQGNSA. The sequence derives from an adult in good health. The sample here was peripheral blood, taken on day 0 of AZD1222 vaccination. V usage is TRBV7-2 and J usage is TRBJ1-1; possible D gene TRBD1, 6 bases. The CDR3 DNA follows: TGTGCCAGCAGCGCCCATCAGGGGACTGAAGCTTTCTTT. Residues: CASSAHQGTEAFF.